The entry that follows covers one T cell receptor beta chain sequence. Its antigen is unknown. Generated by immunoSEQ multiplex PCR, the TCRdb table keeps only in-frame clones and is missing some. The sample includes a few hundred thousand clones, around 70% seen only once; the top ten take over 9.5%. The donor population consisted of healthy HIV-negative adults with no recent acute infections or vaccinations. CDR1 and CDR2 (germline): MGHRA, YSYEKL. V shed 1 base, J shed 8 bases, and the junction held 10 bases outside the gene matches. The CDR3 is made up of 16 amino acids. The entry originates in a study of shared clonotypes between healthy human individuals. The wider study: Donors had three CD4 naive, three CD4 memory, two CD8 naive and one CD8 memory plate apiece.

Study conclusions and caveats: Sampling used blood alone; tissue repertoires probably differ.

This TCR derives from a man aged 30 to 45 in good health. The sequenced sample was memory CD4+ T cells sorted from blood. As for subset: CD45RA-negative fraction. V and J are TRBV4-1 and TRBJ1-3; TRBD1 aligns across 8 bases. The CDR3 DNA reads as TGCGCCAGCAGCCAAGGGAGCCTGCAGGGGGCTTACACCATATATTTT. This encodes CASSQGSLQGAYTIYF.